This T cell receptor beta chain was sequenced in a study of OX40 agonist ivuxolimab in advanced cancers. This clone turned up a few times. Profiling relied on immunoSEQ multiplex PCR, and the TCRdb table lists in-frame clones only, not all of them. In the table there are fewer than 85,000 clones, around 90% of which are singletons. Germline V gene data show CDR1 as SGDLS and CDR2 as YYNGEE. Trimming left V 2 bases short and J 2 bases short, with 7 bases between. CDR3 length: 13 residues. Blood got drawn at baseline, again on cycle 4 day 1, and then on cycle 7 day 1. The sequence was collected from an adult with an advanced solid tumor such as melanoma, head and neck, liver or kidney cancer. The chain is built from TRBV9 and TRBJ1-1; a possible D gene is TRBD1 (6 bases). The sequencing here drew on CD4+ or CD8+ T cells sorted from blood, taken in a trial of the OX40 agonist ivuxolimab. CDR3 in DNA: TGTGCCAGCAGCGTGACAGGCAACACTGAAGCTTTCTTT. Amino acid sequence: CASSVTGNTEAFF.